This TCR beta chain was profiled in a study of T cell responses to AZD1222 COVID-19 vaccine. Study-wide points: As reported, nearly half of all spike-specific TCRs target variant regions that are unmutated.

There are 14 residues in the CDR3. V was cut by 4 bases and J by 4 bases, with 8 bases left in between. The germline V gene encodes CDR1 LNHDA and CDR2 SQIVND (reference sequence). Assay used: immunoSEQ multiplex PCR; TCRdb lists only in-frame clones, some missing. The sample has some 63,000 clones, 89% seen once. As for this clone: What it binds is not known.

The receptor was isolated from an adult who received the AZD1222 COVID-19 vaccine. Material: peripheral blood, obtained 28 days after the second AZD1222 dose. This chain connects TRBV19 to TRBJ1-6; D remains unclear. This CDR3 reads CASSKVPYNSPLHF. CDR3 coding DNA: TGTGCCAGTAGTAAAGTACCTTATAATTCACCCCTCCACTTT.